This TCR beta chain was retrieved from a study of cytomegalovirus exposure and HLA in healthy donors. The trim removed 6 bases at V and 1 base at J, leaving 7 bases unmatched. The CDR3 is 16 residues long. The germline V gene has CDR1 SEHNR and CDR2 FQNEAQ (reference sequence). The PCR used 60 Vbeta and 13 Jbeta primers. The table came from immunoSEQ multiplex PCR; TCRdb's copy has only in-frame clones and leaves some out. The data contain 85,000 to 130,000 clones, 76% of them singletons. Points from the study as a whole: Most subjects had HLA-A and HLA-B alleles reportedly predicted accurately by TCR beta sequences. The study listed under 200 cytomegalovirus-associated TCR beta chains. V- and J-gene trimming of TCR beta was linked (in a later analysis) to a missense DCLRE1C variant. Immune exposure information comprised only CMV serostatus.

This clone was detected a few times. What it binds is unknown. This chain connects TRBV7-9 to TRBJ2-3; the match to TRBD2 covers 10 bases. This clonotype was sampled from a woman aged 50 to 60 in good health and CMV-seropositive. The material sequenced was PBMCs. The CDR3 bases are TGTGCCAGCAGGCCACTAGCGGGGCGTGGCACAGATACGCAGTATTTT. This codes for CASRPLAGRGTDTQYF.